Below, 22 T cell receptor beta chains from the same sample are listed, as sequenced in a study of CD8 T cells in ankylosing spondylitis (TCRdb year 2017). What the authors observed across the whole study: Blood from ankylosing spondylitis patients appeared to be characterized by a TCR beta motif made up of several highly homologous amino acid variants.

The library was built by means of 5' RACE. The data were produced on an Illumina HiSeq 2500. TCRdb ran its own pipeline on the public reads, namely fastp trimming at Q25 and MiXCR clone calling, and kept in-frame beta chains. One record per CDR3 amino acid sequence lists the most common genes and DNA. Recorded for this sample are some 840,000 distinct CDR3 sequences; 10% to 15% of them occurred a single time. In total, the top ten clones hold approximately 0.5% of the sample. No antigen is known for these receptors. Source material: blood, either unsorted or a sorted T cell fraction (not recorded which). These receptor sequences come from a male donor with ankylosing spondylitis.

The rearrangement uses TRBV20-1 and TRBJ1-6, with D uncertain. The CDR3 sequence is 15 residues long. V lost 0 bases, J lost 3 bases, and 9 bases lay in between. Looked up from germline, CDR1 is DFQATT and CDR2 is SNEGSKA (reference sequence). This CDR3 reads CSARDLGNYNSPLHF. The CDR3 DNA sequence: TGCAGTGCTAGAGATTTGGGGAACTATAATTCACCCCTCCACTTT.

The V and J genes are TRBV20-1 and TRBJ2-3; a possible D gene is TRBD1 (5 bases). Trimming left V 0 bases short and J 3 bases short, with 10 bases between. The CDR3 has 14 residues. Germline values: CDR1 DFQATT, CDR2 SNEGSKA (reference sequence). The CDR3 nucleotides are TGCAGTGCTAGAGACGGACATAAAACAGATACGCAGTATTTT. Residues: CSARDGHKTDTQYF.

This clonotype was counted many times. This sequence joins TRBV12-3 or TRBV12-4 and TRBJ2-7, with a tentative D call TRBD1 (7 bases). This CDR3 contains 12 residues. With 10 bases removed from V and 2 bases from J, the gap between germline ends came to 12 bases. The CDR3 is CATQGGTYEQYF. The CDR3 nucleotides read TGTGCCACCCAGGGGGGCACCTACGAGCAGTACTTC.

In its sample, this clonotype was seen a few times. The V gene is TRBV29-1, the J gene TRBJ2-6; TRBD1 aligns across 10 bases. The CDR3 is 21 amino acids. V trimming: 0 bases; J trimming: 0 bases; junction bases outside the gene matches: 14. The V gene's germline CDR1 is SQVTM and CDR2 ANQGSEA. CDR3 DNA sequence: TGCAGCGTTGAAGATCTGAGGGCCACCGGGACAGGGGACTCTGGGGCCAACGTCCTGACTTTC. It translates to CSVEDLRATGTGDSGANVLTF.

The table lists this clonotype with many counts. V usage is TRBV20-1 and J usage is TRBJ1-1; D is perhaps TRBD1 (5 bases). Per the germline V gene, CDR1 is DFQATT and CDR2 is SNEGSKA (reference sequence). This CDR3 is built from 13 residues. V lost 7 bases, J lost 1 base, and 13 bases lay in between. CDR3 region: CSGEEDKNTEAFF. CDR3 coding DNA: TGCAGTGGGGAGGAGGACAAGAACACTGAAGCTTTCTTT.

This sequence joins TRBV7-2 and TRBJ2-7; D call uncertain. The V gene lost 1 base and the J gene lost 0 bases, with 10 bases spanning the gap. The CDR3 consists of 15 residues. Germline CDR1 SGHTA, CDR2 FQGNSA. CDR3 protein: CASSLEAANSYEQYF. The CDR3 nucleotides read TGTGCCAGCAGCTTAGAGGCAGCGAACTCCTACGAGCAGTACTTC.

This clonotype was detected a few times. The chain uses TRBV4-1 and TRBJ1-2, with D possibly TRBD1 on 6 matching bases. CDR1 MGHRA and CDR2 YSYEKL come from the germline V gene. The CDR3 loop spans 16 amino acids. Trimming removed 7 bases at V and 8 bases at J, with 26 bases between. The CDR3 coding sequence is TGCGCCAGCACCTCCACCCACGCCCGGGGGCAAGAAGGCTACACCTTC. Amino acid sequence: CASTSTHARGQEGYTF.

The rearrangement joins TRBV28 to TRBJ2-7; the D gene could be TRBD1 or TRBD2 (5 bases each). V was shortened by 2 bases and J by 3 bases, with 14 bases between the two germline ends. Per germline, CDR1 MDHEN and CDR2 SYDVKM. CDR3 length: 15 amino acids. The CDR3 spells CASSLPGDQNYEQYF. The CDR3 coding sequence is TGTGCCAGCAGTTTACCCGGGGACCAAAACTACGAGCAGTACTTC.

The chain has TRBV7-2 and TRBJ1-3; TRBD1 might be the D (5 bases). The CDR3 has 15 residues. CDR1 and CDR2 (germline): SGHTA, FQGNSA. V lost 5 bases and J lost 0, with 11 bases in between. CDR3 residues: CASSPGPDSGNTIYF. CDR3 in DNA: TGTGCCAGCAGCCCGGGACCGGACTCTGGAAACACCATATATTTT.

This clonotype was observed a handful of times. This chain connects TRBV20-1 to TRBJ2-5; the D gene could be TRBD1 or TRBD2 (6 bases each). V was pared by 5 bases and J by 4 bases, with 17 bases between. CDR1 is DFQATT, CDR2 SNEGSKA, per germline (reference sequence). The CDR3 length is 14 residues. Written as DNA, the CDR3 is TGCAGTGCTTACCTTCGGGGGCCCGGAGAGACCCAGTACTTC. Translating gives CSAYLRGPGETQYF.

This clonotype turned up a few times. V and J are TRBV12-3 or TRBV12-4 and TRBJ2-2; 11 nucleotides align to TRBD2. The CDR3 contains 15 residues. With V trimmed by 5 bases and J by 4 bases, 3 bases remained unmatched. The CDR3 bases are TGTGCCAGCAGTCGACTAGCGGGGTCCACCGGGGAGCTGTTTTTT. Its translation is CASSRLAGSTGELFF.

This clonotype was detected a few times. The gene calls are TRBV4-3 and TRBJ2-7, with a weak D call TRBD1 (6 bases). Trimming removed 0 bases at V and 6 bases at J, with 18 bases between. The CDR3 is made up of 16 amino acids. Per the germline V gene, CDR1 is LGHNA and CDR2 is YSLEER. In DNA form, the CDR3 reads TGCGCCAGCAGCCAAGACTGGGCAGGGGAAAACTCCGAGCAGTACTTC. Translated: CASSQDWAGENSEQYF.

This clonotype was detected a few times. The CDR3 nucleotides are TGTGCCAGCAGCTTAGCGACTTTGCTCAATGAGCAGTTCTTC. Translation: CASSLATLLNEQFF. This chain joins TRBV7-8 and TRBJ2-1; D gene ambiguous. The CDR3 is made up of 14 amino acids. The V gene lost 0 bases and the J gene lost 6 bases, with 9 bases spanning the gap. The V gene's germline CDR1 is SGHVS and CDR2 FQNEAQ. The variable domain in full, completed from reference TRBV7-8 and TRBJ2-1, reads GAGVSQSPRYKVAKRGQDVALRCDPISGHVSLFWYQQALGQGPEFLTYFQNEAQLDKSGLPSDRFFAERPEGSVSTLKIQRTQQEDSAVYLCASSLATLLNEQFFGPGTRLTVL.

The chain uses TRBV6-5 and TRBJ1-1; D perhaps matches TRBD1 (5 bases). Germline CDR1 reads MNHEY; CDR2 reads SVGAGI. This CDR3 contains 14 residues. The V end was cut by 2 bases, the J end by 4 bases, with 11 bases between. CDR3 nucleotides: TGTGCCAGCAGTTACAGGGCTGGGGGCACTGAAGCTTTCTTT. Encoded protein: CASSYRAGGTEAFF.

The chain couples TRBV27 to TRBJ2-1, with 8 bases identical to TRBD1. The germline gives CDR1 MNHEY, CDR2 SMNVEV (reference sequence). V trimming: 3 bases; J trimming: 7 bases; junction bases outside the gene matches: 8. This CDR3 has 15 residues. CDR3 sequence: CASSLNRGRSNEQFF. The CDR3 coding sequence is TGTGCCAGCAGTTTGAACAGGGGGAGGTCAAATGAGCAGTTCTTC.

This clonotype has at least ten counts. The chain links TRBV5-5 to TRBJ1-5; maybe TRBD1 (5 bases). CDR3 size: 15 residues. The V end was cut by 4 bases, the J end by 0 bases, with 11 bases between. CDR1 and CDR2 (germline): SGHKS, YYEKEE (reference sequence). The CDR3 DNA reads as TGTGCCAGCAGCGTCACAGGCGATAGCAATCAGCCCCAGCATTTT. Translation gives CASSVTGDSNQPQHF.

This clonotype was counted many times. The chain recombines TRBV7-2 with TRBJ2-7; D is perhaps TRBD1 (6 bases). Germline CDR1 reads SGHTA; CDR2 reads FQGNSA. This CDR3 spans 14 amino acids. V lost 2 bases, J lost 6 bases, and 14 bases lay in between. The chain's CDR3 is CASSLRPTGSEQYF. The CDR3 DNA follows: TGTGCCAGCAGCTTACGGCCTACAGGGAGCGAGCAGTACTTC.

This clonotype appeared a few times. The chain uses TRBV4-1 and TRBJ2-3; 8 bases are a match to TRBD2. Germline V gene sequence: CDR1 MGHRA, CDR2 YSYEKL. CDR3 length: 16 residues. The junction had 4 bases not matched to a gene; V was cut back by 1 base and J by 1 base. The CDR3 loop reads CASSQAGGTGTDTQYF. The CDR3 DNA is TGCGCCAGCAGCCAAGCGGGAGGGACGGGCACAGATACGCAGTATTTT.

The chain links TRBV6-2 or TRBV6-3 to TRBJ2-1, with D uncertain. This CDR3 comprises 14 residues. Germline V gene lookup returns CDR1 MNHEY and CDR2 SVGEGT. Between the trimmed V and J ends, which lost 0 bases and 0 bases, there was a span of 3 bases. DNA for the CDR3: TGTGCCAGCAGTTACTCGGGCTCCTACAATGAGCAGTTCTTC. The encoded protein is CASSYSGSYNEQFF.

This clonotype has a handful of counts. The chain employs TRBV12-3 or TRBV12-4 and TRBJ1-1; TRBD1 might be the D (5 bases). The CDR3 totals 14 residues. V was shortened by 7 bases and J by 5 bases, with 17 bases between the two germline ends. The CDR3 loop reads CASILGGTGTEAFF. Here the CDR3 DNA reads TGTGCCAGCATCCTAGGCGGGACGGGGACTGAAGCTTTCTTT.

The chain joins TRBV20-1 to TRBJ2-7, with 10 nucleotides matching TRBD1. Losses at the gene ends were 4 bases for V and 7 bases for J; bases not matched to a gene: 10. The CDR3 is made up of 14 amino acids. Per the germline V gene, CDR1 is DFQATT and CDR2 is SNEGSKA (reference sequence). As DNA, the CDR3 is TGCAGTGCTAACCGGTGGGACAGGGGTGGGGAGCAGTACTTC. This sequence encodes CSANRWDRGGEQYF.

This clonotype was counted only a few times. Compared with germline, one end of the junction differs, possibly owing to a read error. The chain is built from TRBV20-1 and TRBJ2-7, with D possibly TRBD2 on 6 matching bases. The CDR3 is 11 residues long. In germline, CDR1 is DFQATT, CDR2 SNEGSKA (reference sequence). In nucleotides, the CDR3 is TGCAGTGCCCCCTCGAGACTAGAAACCTTCTTC. Encoded protein: CSAPSRLETFF.